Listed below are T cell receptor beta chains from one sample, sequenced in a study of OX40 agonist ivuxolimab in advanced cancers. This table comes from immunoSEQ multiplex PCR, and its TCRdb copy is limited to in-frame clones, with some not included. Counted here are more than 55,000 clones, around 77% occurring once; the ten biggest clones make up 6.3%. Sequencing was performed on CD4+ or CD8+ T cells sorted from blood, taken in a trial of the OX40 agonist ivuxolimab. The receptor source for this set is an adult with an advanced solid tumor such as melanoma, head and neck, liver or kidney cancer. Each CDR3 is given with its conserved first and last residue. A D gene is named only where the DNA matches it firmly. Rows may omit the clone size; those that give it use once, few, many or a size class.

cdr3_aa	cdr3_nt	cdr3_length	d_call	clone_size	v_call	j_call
CASSPKGTSNTGELFF	TGTGCCAGCTCACCGAAGGGGACGTCGAACACCGGGGAGCTGTTTTTT	16	.	.	TRBV18	TRBJ2-2
CATRDNNQPQHF	TGTGCCACCCGGGACAACAATCAGCCCCAGCATTTT	12	.	.	TRBV28	TRBJ1-5
CSAKNWGTADEQYF	TGCAGCGCCAAAAATTGGGGCACGGCCGACGAGCAGTACTTC	14	.	once	TRBV29-1	TRBJ2-7
CASSLRDRSTDTQYF	TGTGCCAGCAGCCTCCGGGACAGAAGCACAGATACGCAGTATTTT	15	TRBD1	.	TRBV11-2	TRBJ2-3
CASSLGQGASTGELFF	TGCGCCAGCAGCCTCGGACAGGGGGCGTCCACCGGGGAGCTGTTTTTT	16	TRBD1	.	TRBV4-3	TRBJ2-2
CASSPRTGWPNYEQYF	TGTGCCAGCAGCCCCCGGACAGGGTGGCCAAACTACGAGCAGTACTTC	16	TRBD1	.	TRBV7-9	TRBJ2-7
CASSFDRGETQYF	TGTGCCAGCAGCTTTGACAGGGGAGAGACCCAGTACTTC	13	TRBD1	.	TRBV5-6	TRBJ2-5
CASSSSLGGRRSGNTIYF	TGTGCCAGCAGTTCCTCTCTCGGGGGACGCCGCTCTGGAAACACCATATATTTT	18	.	once	TRBV28	TRBJ1-3
CASSPTPGLRMNTEAFF	TGTGCCAGCAGCCCCACCCCGGGACTCCGCATGAACACTGAAGCTTTCTTT	17	.	once	TRBV9	TRBJ1-1
CASSLRTGALYEQYF	TGTGCCAGCAGCTTACGGACAGGGGCCCTCTACGAGCAGTACTTC	15	TRBD1	once	TRBV7-8	TRBJ2-7
CASSLQGRWDEQYF	TGCGCCAGCAGCTTGCAGGGCCGTTGGGACGAGCAGTACTTC	14	.	few	TRBV5-1	TRBJ2-7
CASSSHRGPAETQYF	TGTGCCAGCAGTTCTCACAGGGGGCCGGCCGAGACCCAGTACTTC	15	TRBD1	.	TRBV27	TRBJ2-5
CASSERVGVSGANVLTF	TGTGCCAGCAGTGAACGGGTAGGGGTCTCTGGGGCCAACGTCCTGACTTTC	17	.	.	TRBV2	TRBJ2-6
CASSTTGTYLDSPLHF	TGTGCCAGTAGTACCACCGGGACCTATCTAGATTCACCCCTCCACTTT	16	.	.	TRBV19	TRBJ1-6
CASSIRWLAGGFYEQYF	TGTGCCAGTAGTATCCGGTGGCTAGCGGGGGGCTTCTACGAGCAGTACTTC	17	TRBD2	.	TRBV19	TRBJ2-7
CASSFQGGNTGELFF	TGCGCCAGCAGCTTTCAGGGAGGGAACACCGGGGAGCTGTTTTTT	15	.	few	TRBV5-1	TRBJ2-2
CASSLYTQLAKNIQYF	TGTGCCAGCAGTTTATACACACAGCTAGCCAAAAACATTCAGTACTTC	16	.	.	TRBV27	TRBJ2-4
CASSLVGESQQYF	TGTGCCAGCAGCTTAGTGGGGGAATCGCAGCAGTACTTC	13	.	.	TRBV7-9	TRBJ2-7
CASSIGDSTRKLFF	TGTGCCAGTAGTATTGGGGACAGTACGCGAAAACTGTTTTTT	14	TRBD1	.	TRBV19	TRBJ1-4
CSVEAGANVLTF	TGCAGCGTTGAAGCCGGGGCCAACGTCCTGACTTTC	12	.	.	TRBV29-1	TRBJ2-6
CATSRLAGGPDSTRTQYF	TGTGCCACCAGCAGACTAGCGGGGGGGCCCGACTCTACACGGACCCAGTACTTC	18	TRBD2	.	TRBV15	TRBJ2-5
CASSVEIGSHYEQYF	TGTGCCAGCAGCGTCGAAATCGGGTCCCACTACGAGCAGTACTTC	15	.	.	TRBV7-2	TRBJ2-7
CASSFVQGTGELFF	TGTGCCAGCAGCTTCGTACAGGGGACCGGGGAGCTGTTTTTT	14	TRBD1	.	TRBV11-1	TRBJ2-2
CASSSAWRGNEQFF	TGTGCCAGCAGCTCCGCCTGGCGGGGTAATGAGCAGTTCTTC	14	.	.	TRBV2	TRBJ2-1
CASSLLSGGSTDTQYF	TGTGCCAGCAGCCTCCTTAGCGGGGGGAGCACAGATACGCAGTATTTT	16	TRBD2	.	TRBV4-2	TRBJ2-3
CASSPSVRQGNEKLFF	TGTGCCAGCTCACCATCGGTTAGACAGGGGAATGAAAAACTGTTTTTT	16	TRBD1	.	TRBV18	TRBJ1-4
CASSLGGGDQPQHF	TGCGCCAGCAGCTTGGGAGGGGGCGACCAGCCCCAGCATTTT	14	TRBD1	.	TRBV5-1	TRBJ1-5
CASSLEFTPPTF	TGTGCCAGCAGCTTAGAATTCACGCCGCCAACCTTC	12	.	few	TRBV11-3	TRBJ1-2
CASSPRDWGTGAPKQYF	TGTGCCAGCTCACCACGCGACTGGGGGACAGGGGCCCCGAAGCAGTACTTC	17	TRBD1	.	TRBV18	TRBJ2-7
CASSLGHRDSSYEQYF	TGCGCCAGCAGCTTGGGGCATAGGGACAGCTCCTACGAGCAGTACTTC	16	TRBD1	many	TRBV5-1	TRBJ2-7
CASSLFRETPLHF	TGTGCCAGCAGTTTATTCCGGGAAACACCCCTCCACTTT	13	.	.	TRBV27	TRBJ1-6
CASSPRDRGNYGYTF	TGTGCCAGCAGCCCAAGGGACAGGGGAAACTATGGCTACACCTTC	15	TRBD1	.	TRBV9	TRBJ1-2
CAISPGTSVQETQYF	TGTGCCATCAGTCCCGGGACTAGCGTTCAAGAGACCCAGTACTTC	15	TRBD2	.	TRBV10-3	TRBJ2-5
CASVWVGTANQPQHF	TGTGCCAGCGTCTGGGTCGGGACGGCTAATCAGCCCCAGCATTTT	15	.	.	TRBV5-8	TRBJ1-5
CASSPGGGQGNEKLFF	TGCGCCAGCAGCCCTGGAGGCGGACAGGGGAATGAAAAACTGTTTTTT	16	TRBD1	.	TRBV5-1	TRBJ1-4
CASSNTPGQGEFNQPQHF	TGTGCCAGCAGTAATACTCCCGGACAGGGGGAATTCAATCAGCCCCAGCATTTT	18	TRBD1	.	TRBV28	TRBJ1-5
CASSALAGGSSTDTQYF	TGCGCCAGCAGTGCACTGGCAGGCGGCAGTAGCACAGATACGCAGTATTTT	17	.	.	TRBV10-1	TRBJ2-3
CASSSKVAGGEQFF	TGTGCCAGCAGCTCGAAGGTGGCGGGGGGGGAGCAGTTCTTC	14	TRBD2	.	TRBV7-2	TRBJ2-1
CALDGGHYGYTF	TGTGCCTTAGACGGAGGACATTATGGCTACACCTTC	12	.	.	TRBV28	TRBJ1-2
CASKLTVSNQPQHF	TGTGCCAGCAAACTGACAGTGAGCAATCAGCCCCAGCATTTT	14	.	.	TRBV27	TRBJ1-5
CASSPRGGAEGYEKLFF	TGTGCCAGCAGCCCCCGGGGGGGGGCGGAGGGATATGAAAAACTGTTTTTT	17	.	.	TRBV7-6	TRBJ1-4
CASSPRLATSYEQYF	TGTGCCAGCAGTCCTCGACTAGCGACATCTTACGAGCAGTACTTC	15	TRBD2	.	TRBV27	TRBJ2-7
CASRTATYEQYF	TGTGCCAGTAGGACAGCCACCTACGAGCAGTACTTC	12	.	large	TRBV2	TRBJ2-7
CASSQRGQGVRTF	TGTGCCAGCAGCCAAAGGGGACAGGGGGTCCGCACCTTC	13	TRBD1	few	TRBV7-6	TRBJ1-2
CASSALGQGNQPQHF	TGTGCCAGCAGCGCCTTGGGACAGGGGAATCAGCCCCAGCATTTT	15	TRBD1	.	TRBV7-2	TRBJ1-5
CASSLAGAPSLYF	TGTGCCAGCAGCTTAGCGGGGGCGCCGTCGCTGTATTTT	13	.	.	TRBV7-2	TRBJ2-3
CASTLGGPDTQYF	TGTGCCAGCACTCTTGGGGGCCCAGATACGCAGTATTTT	13	.	.	TRBV28	TRBJ2-3
CASSPGRPDYGYTF	TGTGCCAGCAGCCCCGGACGGCCGGACTATGGCTACACCTTC	14	.	.	TRBV9	TRBJ1-2
CASRRTGTAEGETQYF	TGTGCCAGCAGACGCACTGGGACAGCTGAAGGGGAGACCCAGTACTTC	16	TRBD1	.	TRBV13	TRBJ2-5
CAIRPLQGKYNEQFF	TGTGCCATCAGGCCGCTTCAGGGGAAATACAATGAGCAGTTCTTC	15	.	.	TRBV10-3	TRBJ2-1
CASSLYQETQYF	TGTGCCAGCAGCCTGTACCAAGAGACCCAGTACTTC	12	.	.	TRBV7-2	TRBJ2-5
CATSRDLGTVKEAFF	TGTGCCACCAGCAGAGATTTGGGGACAGTGAAAGAAGCTTTCTTT	15	TRBD1	.	TRBV15	TRBJ1-1
CASSIGTVRETQYF	TGTGCCAGTAGTATAGGGACGGTGCGGGAGACCCAGTACTTC	14	.	.	TRBV19	TRBJ2-5
CASRQGACTDTQYF	TGTGCCAGCAGACAGGGGGCCTGCACAGATACGCAGTATTTT	14	.	.	TRBV21-1	TRBJ2-3
CASSYSAGSNQPQHF	TGTGCCAGCAGTTACTCCGCCGGTAGCAATCAGCCCCAGCATTTT	15	.	few	TRBV6-5	TRBJ1-5
CASSYLVARGSYGYTF	TGTGCCAGCAGTTACCTCGTCGCCAGGGGTTCCTATGGCTACACCTTC	16	.	.	TRBV6-5	TRBJ1-2
CASSQSRVDKNRGPRPYNSPLHF	TGCGCCAGCAGTCAATCCAGGGTAGACAAAAACAGGGGGCCCCGCCCCTATAATTCACCCCTCCACTTT	23	TRBD1	.	TRBV23-1	TRBJ1-6
CASRPAGGTFSPLHF	TGTGCCAGTAGGCCCGCGGGGGGCACCTTTTCACCCCTCCACTTT	15	.	.	TRBV19	TRBJ1-6
CASSFGNRGPYEQYF	TGTGCCAGCAGCTTTGGGAACAGGGGGCCCTACGAGCAGTACTTC	15	TRBD1	.	TRBV7-9	TRBJ2-7